The 2 T cell receptor beta chains below were found in one sample sequenced in a study of tumor and adjacent non-tumor tissue in lung cancer. This sample's RNA came from whole unsorted tissue. Distant lung tissue was collected more than 3 cm away from the tumor edge. The library came from three nested PCR rounds adapted from ARM-PCR protocols. MiXCR, applied by TCRdb to the multiplex PCR reads, yields one record per CDR3 protein. This sample yields some 99,000 distinct CDR3 sequences, of which 60% to 70% are seen a single time; roughly 19% belongs to the top ten. The material sequenced was distant non-tumor lung tissue. These receptors were obtained from a man aged 55 to 70 with non-small cell lung cancer.

As regards this clonotype: An end of the junction does not agree with germline; a read error may underlie this. The V gene is TRBV6-1, the J gene TRBJ1-1; D gene unclear. Germline lookup yields CDR1 MNHNS and CDR2 SASEGT. The CDR3 covers 14 residues. CDR3 protein: CASSERGDNTEAIF. The CDR3 DNA sequence: TGTGCCAGCAGTGAGCGAGGTGACAACACTGAAGCTATCTTT.

Regarding this clonotype: Germline is not matched at one junction end, which may reflect a read error. The chain recombines TRBV29-1 with TRBJ2-7; tentatively, D is TRBD2 (5 bases). The CDR3 length is 12 residues. Germline CDR1 reads SQVTM; CDR2 reads ANQGSEA. CDR3 coding DNA: TGCAGCGCTCGTGACGGGGTTGATGAGCAGAACTTC. Amino acids: CSARDGVDEQNF.